A selection of T cell receptor beta chains follows, all from one sample in a study of identifying expanded T cells in peripheral blood. The assay was immunoSEQ multiplex PCR, and TCRdb's table has in-frame clones only and misses some. The data hold about 94,000 clones, with 88% observed a single time. Input material: blood. These receptors originate from a person aged 18-69 years in good health. CDR3s include the opening cysteine and the closing phenylalanine or tryptophan. The D gene is left open where the match is weak. The listing skips clone size in some rows; elsewhere it reads once, few, many or a size class.

j_gene: TRBJ2-6
abundance: NA
d_gene: NA
v_gene: TRBV7-2
len: 16
CDR3aa: CASRRGVFTGANVLTF
CDR3nt: TGTGCCAGCAGAAGGGGGGTGTTTACTGGGGCCAACGTCCTGACTTTC

j_gene: TRBJ1-1
abundance: NA
d_gene: NA
v_gene: TRBV13
len: 13
CDR3aa: CASSFFSNTEAFF
CDR3nt: TGTGCCAGCAGCTTTTTTAGTAACACTGAAGCTTTCTTT

j_gene: TRBJ1-4
abundance: NA
d_gene: NA
v_gene: TRBV6-1
len: 14
CDR3aa: CASSEQGFGEKLFF
CDR3nt: TGTGCCAGCAGTGAACAGGGCTTTGGTGAAAAACTGTTTTTT

j_gene: TRBJ1-1
abundance: NA
d_gene: TRBD1
v_gene: TRBV10-3
len: 14
CDR3aa: CATASDRGNTEAFF
CDR3nt: TGTGCCACCGCCTCGGACAGGGGGAACACTGAAGCTTTCTTT

j_gene: TRBJ2-2
abundance: NA
d_gene: NA
v_gene: TRBV12-2
len: 15
CDR3aa: CASRLVAGGPGELFF
CDR3nt: TGTGCAAGTCGCTTAGTTGCGGGAGGCCCCGGGGAGCTGTTTTTT

j_gene: TRBJ2-7
abundance: NA
d_gene: NA
v_gene: TRBV7-6
len: 15
CDR3aa: CASSPQVNPTYEQYF
CDR3nt: TGTGCCAGCAGCCCTCAGGTGAACCCAACCTACGAGCAGTACTTC

j_gene: TRBJ1-1
abundance: NA
d_gene: NA
v_gene: TRBV2
len: 15
CDR3aa: CASSEFWGGDTEAFF
CDR3nt: TGTGCCAGCAGTGAATTTTGGGGGGGAGATACTGAAGCTTTCTTT

j_gene: TRBJ1-3
abundance: NA
d_gene: NA
v_gene: TRBV9
len: 15
CDR3aa: CASSVEGGSGNTIYF
CDR3nt: TGTGCCAGCAGCGTAGAGGGCGGCTCTGGAAACACCATATATTTT

j_gene: TRBJ1-6
abundance: few
d_gene: NA
v_gene: TRBV10-1
len: 14
CDR3aa: CASSARGRNSPLHF
CDR3nt: TGCGCCAGCAGTGCGCGGGGAAGGAATTCACCCCTCCACTTT

j_gene: TRBJ1-2
abundance: NA
d_gene: NA
v_gene: TRBV10-3
len: 15
CDR3aa: CAISESTHLAYGYTF
CDR3nt: TGTGCCATCAGTGAATCTACACACCTTGCGTATGGCTACACCTTC

j_gene: TRBJ2-1
abundance: NA
d_gene: TRBD2
v_gene: TRBV7-9
len: 14
CDR3aa: CASSFGGNYNEQFF
CDR3nt: TGTGCCAGCAGCTTCGGGGGGAATTACAATGAGCAGTTCTTC

j_gene: TRBJ2-7
abundance: NA
d_gene: TRBD2
v_gene: TRBV4-3
len: 15
CDR3aa: CASSQVAGASYEQYF
CDR3nt: TGCGCCAGCAGCCAAGTAGCGGGAGCTAGCTACGAGCAGTACTTC

j_gene: TRBJ1-1
abundance: NA
d_gene: TRBD1
v_gene: TRBV25-1
len: 14
CDR3aa: CASRKTGADTEAFF
CDR3nt: TGTGCCAGCAGAAAGACAGGGGCCGACACTGAAGCTTTCTTT

j_gene: TRBJ2-2
abundance: NA
d_gene: NA
v_gene: TRBV7-8
len: 14
CDR3aa: CASSLPPRAGELFF
CDR3nt: TGTGCCAGCAGCTTGCCCCCTAGGGCCGGGGAGCTGTTTTTT

j_gene: TRBJ1-6
abundance: NA
d_gene: TRBD1
v_gene: TRBV30
len: 17
CDR3aa: CAWGAGSPGTVGSPLHF
CDR3nt: TGTGCCTGGGGAGCGGGGAGTCCTGGGACAGTGGGTTCACCCCTCCACTTT

j_gene: TRBJ1-1
abundance: NA
d_gene: NA
v_gene: TRBV6-5
len: 16
CDR3aa: CASSYSRLGAGTEAFF
CDR3nt: TGTGCCAGCAGTTACTCGAGATTAGGGGCGGGGACTGAAGCTTTCTTT

j_gene: TRBJ1-2
abundance: NA
d_gene: TRBD1
v_gene: TRBV5-5
len: 17
CDR3aa: CASSPIQGGLTNYGYTF
CDR3nt: TGTGCCAGCAGCCCAATCCAGGGGGGCCTCACCAACTATGGCTACACCTTC

j_gene: TRBJ2-5
abundance: NA
d_gene: TRBD2
v_gene: TRBV5-4
len: 14
CDR3aa: CASSQGLASETQYF
CDR3nt: TGTGCCAGCAGCCAAGGACTAGCTTCAGAGACCCAGTACTTC

j_gene: TRBJ2-5
abundance: NA
d_gene: TRBD1
v_gene: TRBV25-1
len: 15
CDR3aa: CASSELTGGTETQYF
CDR3nt: TGTGCCAGCAGTGAATTAACAGGGGGCACGGAGACCCAGTACTTC

j_gene: TRBJ2-7
abundance: NA
d_gene: NA
v_gene: TRBV5-1
len: 14
CDR3aa: CASSLGWTSGEQYF
CDR3nt: TGCGCCAGCAGCTTGGGTTGGACATCAGGCGAGCAGTACTTC

j_gene: TRBJ1-2
abundance: NA
d_gene: NA
v_gene: TRBV30
len: 16
CDR3aa: CAWSPRHVSGEGGYTF
CDR3nt: TGTGCCTGGAGTCCCCGACATGTTTCAGGGGAAGGGGGCTACACCTTC

j_gene: TRBJ1-1
abundance: NA
d_gene: TRBD1
v_gene: TRBV19
len: 13
CDR3aa: CASSGQGYTEAFF
CDR3nt: TGTGCCAGTAGTGGACAGGGTTACACTGAAGCTTTCTTT

j_gene: TRBJ1-1
abundance: NA
d_gene: TRBD1
v_gene: TRBV18
len: 15
CDR3aa: CASSIRTGGGTEAFF
CDR3nt: TGTGCCAGCTCAATCCGAACAGGGGGCGGCACTGAAGCTTTCTTT

j_gene: TRBJ2-7
abundance: once
d_gene: NA
v_gene: TRBV2
len: 14
CDR3aa: CASSPGRGAYEQYF
CDR3nt: TGTGCCAGCAGTCCCGGCAGGGGTGCCTACGAGCAGTACTTC

j_gene: TRBJ1-2
abundance: NA
d_gene: TRBD1
v_gene: TRBV27
len: 16
CDR3aa: CASVRDRDLSYYGYTF
CDR3nt: TGTGCCAGCGTTAGGGACAGGGACCTATCCTACTATGGCTACACCTTC

j_gene: TRBJ2-6
abundance: NA
d_gene: NA
v_gene: TRBV19
len: 16
CDR3aa: CASSMIPGSGANVLTF
CDR3nt: TGTGCCAGTAGTATGATACCGGGCTCTGGGGCCAACGTCCTGACTTTC

j_gene: TRBJ2-1
abundance: NA
d_gene: NA
v_gene: TRBV27
len: 14
CDR3aa: CASSFRLAGNEQFF
CDR3nt: TGTGCCAGCAGTTTTAGGCTAGCCGGGAATGAGCAGTTCTTC

j_gene: TRBJ1-2
abundance: NA
d_gene: TRBD1
v_gene: TRBV6-1
len: 15
CDR3aa: CASTQGASLNYGYTF
CDR3nt: TGTGCCAGCACCCAGGGGGCTTCTCTCAACTATGGCTACACCTTC

j_gene: TRBJ1-1
abundance: NA
d_gene: NA
v_gene: TRBV6-1
len: 13
CDR3aa: CASSEGGKGWAFF
CDR3nt: TGTGCCAGCAGTGAAGGAGGGAAGGGGTGGGCTTTCTTT

j_gene: TRBJ2-2
abundance: NA
d_gene: NA
v_gene: TRBV5-1
len: 15
CDR3aa: CASRPGTSNTGELFF
CDR3nt: TGCGCCAGCAGGCCCGGGACCTCGAACACCGGGGAGCTGTTTTTT

j_gene: TRBJ1-5
abundance: NA
d_gene: NA
v_gene: TRBV6-1
len: 15
CDR3aa: CASSESGYSNQPQHF
CDR3nt: TGTGCCAGCAGTGAATCAGGGTATAGCAATCAGCCCCAGCATTTT

j_gene: TRBJ1-2
abundance: NA
d_gene: NA
v_gene: TRBV30
len: 14
CDR3aa: CAWWRDKANYGYTF
CDR3nt: TGTGCCTGGTGGCGGGACAAAGCTAACTATGGCTACACCTTC

j_gene: TRBJ1-1
abundance: few
d_gene: TRBD1
v_gene: TRBV6-5
len: 16
CDR3aa: CASSSRTGAMNTEAFF
CDR3nt: TGTGCCAGCAGTTCACGGACAGGGGCGATGAACACTGAAGCTTTCTTT

j_gene: TRBJ1-5
abundance: NA
d_gene: TRBD1
v_gene: TRBV6-1
len: 12
CDR3aa: CASSERQGPQHF
CDR3nt: TGTGCCAGCAGTGAAAGACAGGGTCCCCAGCATTTT

j_gene: TRBJ1-1
abundance: NA
d_gene: NA
v_gene: TRBV19
len: 15
CDR3aa: CASSTRRSMNTEAFF
CDR3nt: TGTGCCAGTAGTACTCGGAGGTCCATGAACACTGAAGCTTTCTTT

j_gene: TRBJ2-1
abundance: NA
d_gene: NA
v_gene: TRBV4-3
len: 15
CDR3aa: CASSHSRTGEGEQFF
CDR3nt: TGCGCCAGCAGCCATTCCCGTACAGGGGAGGGGGAGCAGTTCTTC

j_gene: TRBJ1-5
abundance: once
d_gene: TRBD1
v_gene: TRBV18
len: 15
CDR3aa: CASSPNRGRNQPQHF
CDR3nt: TGTGCCAGCTCTCCTAACAGGGGTCGCAATCAGCCCCAGCATTTT

j_gene: TRBJ2-1
abundance: once
d_gene: TRBD2
v_gene: TRBV19
len: 15
CDR3aa: CASSIPSGLYNEQFF
CDR3nt: TGTGCCAGTAGTATCCCTAGCGGGCTTTACAATGAGCAGTTCTTC

j_gene: TRBJ2-7
abundance: NA
d_gene: NA
v_gene: TRBV2
len: 13
CDR3aa: CASSVVRGYEQYF
CDR3nt: TGTGCCAGCAGTGTTGTGAGGGGCTACGAGCAGTACTTC

j_gene: TRBJ1-1
abundance: NA
d_gene: NA
v_gene: TRBV29-1
len: 13
CDR3aa: CSVKLGGGTEAFF
CDR3nt: TGCAGCGTTAAATTGGGGGGCGGCACTGAAGCTTTCTTT

j_gene: TRBJ2-3
abundance: NA
d_gene: TRBD2
v_gene: TRBV7-9
len: 15
CDR3aa: CASAKREAGTDTQYF
CDR3nt: TGTGCCAGCGCGAAACGGGAGGCCGGCACAGATACGCAGTATTTT

j_gene: TRBJ1-5
abundance: NA
d_gene: TRBD1
v_gene: TRBV28
len: 15
CDR3aa: CASSLVDRSNQPQHF
CDR3nt: TGTGCCAGCAGTTTAGTGGACAGGAGCAATCAGCCCCAGCATTTT

j_gene: TRBJ1-1
abundance: once
d_gene: NA
v_gene: TRBV5-1
len: 16
CDR3aa: CASSSTPQGTGTEAFF
CDR3nt: TGCGCCAGCAGCTCCACCCCTCAGGGCACAGGCACTGAAGCTTTCTTT

j_gene: TRBJ1-1
abundance: once
d_gene: NA
v_gene: TRBV4-2
len: 13
CDR3aa: CASSQEKADEAFF
CDR3nt: TGTGCCAGCAGCCAAGAAAAGGCAGATGAAGCTTTCTTT

j_gene: TRBJ1-1
abundance: NA
d_gene: NA
v_gene: TRBV28
len: 12
CDR3aa: CASSVQGIWAFF
CDR3nt: TGTGCCAGCTCGGTTCAGGGAATATGGGCTTTCTTT

j_gene: TRBJ1-3
abundance: NA
d_gene: NA
v_gene: TRBV29-1
len: 13
CDR3aa: CSVVRQAGNTIYF
CDR3nt: TGCAGCGTTGTGAGGCAGGCTGGAAACACCATATATTTT

j_gene: TRBJ2-7
abundance: NA
d_gene: NA
v_gene: TRBV5-1
len: 12
CDR3aa: CASSSDMGEQYF
CDR3nt: TGCGCCAGCAGTTCGGACATGGGCGAGCAGTACTTC

j_gene: TRBJ1-5
abundance: NA
d_gene: NA
v_gene: TRBV15
len: 12
CDR3aa: CATSRSNQPQHF
CDR3nt: TGTGCCACCAGTCGGTCCAATCAGCCCCAGCATTTT

j_gene: TRBJ1-1
abundance: NA
d_gene: TRBD1
v_gene: TRBV9
len: 14
CDR3aa: CASSTTGVETEAFF
CDR3nt: TGTGCCAGCAGCACGACAGGGGTTGAGACTGAAGCTTTCTTT

j_gene: TRBJ2-1
abundance: NA
d_gene: TRBD1
v_gene: TRBV6-6
len: 13
CDR3aa: CASSTTGGNEQFF
CDR3nt: TGTGCCAGCAGCACGACAGGGGGCAATGAGCAGTTCTTC

j_gene: TRBJ1-2
abundance: NA
d_gene: NA
v_gene: TRBV10-3
len: 15
CDR3aa: CAISETTDPNYGYTF
CDR3nt: TGTGCCATCAGTGAGACGACAGACCCTAACTATGGCTACACCTTC

j_gene: TRBJ2-1
abundance: NA
d_gene: NA
v_gene: TRBV9
len: 12
CDR3aa: CASSGTSIEQFF
CDR3nt: TGTGCCAGCAGCGGAACTAGCATTGAGCAGTTCTTC

j_gene: TRBJ1-6
abundance: few
d_gene: TRBD1
v_gene: TRBV7-9
len: 14
CDR3aa: CASSPGQGESPLHF
CDR3nt: TGTGCCAGCTCCCCAGGACAGGGTGAATCACCCCTCCACTTT

j_gene: TRBJ1-4
abundance: NA
d_gene: NA
v_gene: TRBV30
len: 12
CDR3aa: CASPGDNEKLFF
CDR3nt: TGTGCCTCACCGGGGGATAATGAAAAACTGTTTTTT

j_gene: TRBJ2-4
abundance: NA
d_gene: TRBD1
v_gene: TRBV5-1
len: 13
CDR3aa: CASSLGPGQGEHF
CDR3nt: TGCGCCAGCAGCTTGGGGCCAGGACAGGGAGAGCACTTC

j_gene: TRBJ1-1
abundance: NA
d_gene: TRBD1
v_gene: TRBV5-6
len: 18
CDR3aa: CASSAVPGQEEGDTEAFF
CDR3nt: TGTGCCAGCAGCGCCGTTCCGGGACAGGAAGAGGGAGACACTGAAGCTTTCTTT